The present T cell receptor (beta chain) was sequenced within a study of shared clonotypes between healthy human individuals. The overall study: The cohort comprised a couple of women and a few men. Their ages spanned 18 to 49 years. Each donor contributed plates that comprised three CD4 naive, three CD4 memory, two CD8 naive and one CD8 memory.

Trimming took 2 bases from V and 3 from J; bases not matched to a gene: 2. This CDR3 spans 14 amino acids. Germline-derived CDR1 and CDR2 are SGHRS and YFSETQ. Tens of thousands of T cell genomes, or approximately 190 ng DNA, went into the sorted-subset replicate PCRs. Original processing notes: For the immunoSEQ data, sequences were junction-only without quality scores, so filtering differed. Using immunoSEQ multiplex PCR, the repertoire was profiled, and TCRdb retains in-frame clones only, with some absent. Clonal size and the V and J genes are those of that table, whereas D and trimming came from the DNA. The table includes approximately 2.1 million clones, roughly 93% detected once.

Source material: naive CD4+ T cells from PBMCs. Indicated subset: CD45RA+ positively selected. The gene calls are TRBV5-1 and TRBJ2-1, with 7 bases that match TRBD1. The sequence was collected from a man between 18 and 29 years old in good health. Some clones in this sample may be carry-over from other donors' samples. CDR3 amino acids: CASSLGQVYNEQFF. DNA of the CDR3: TGCGCCAGCAGCTTAGGACAGGTCTACAATGAGCAGTTCTTC.